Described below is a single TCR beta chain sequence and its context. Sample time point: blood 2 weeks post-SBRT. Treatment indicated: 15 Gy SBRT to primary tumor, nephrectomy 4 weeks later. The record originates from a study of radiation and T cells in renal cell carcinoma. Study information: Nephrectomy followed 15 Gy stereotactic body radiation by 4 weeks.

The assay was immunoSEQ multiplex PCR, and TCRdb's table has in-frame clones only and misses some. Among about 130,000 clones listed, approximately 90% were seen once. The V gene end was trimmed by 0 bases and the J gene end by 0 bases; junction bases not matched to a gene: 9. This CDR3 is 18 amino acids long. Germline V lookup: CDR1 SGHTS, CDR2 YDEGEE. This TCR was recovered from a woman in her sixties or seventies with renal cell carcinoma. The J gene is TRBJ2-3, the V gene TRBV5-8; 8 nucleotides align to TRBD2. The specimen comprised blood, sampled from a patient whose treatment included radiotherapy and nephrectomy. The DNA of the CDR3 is TGTGCCAGCAGCTTGGGGACCGGGGGGGCGCCTAGCACAGATACGCAGTATTTT. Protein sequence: CASSLGTGGAPSTDTQYF.